Presented here are 29 T cell receptor beta chains from one specimen sequenced in a study of cytomegalovirus exposure and HLA in healthy donors. It was with 60 Vbeta and 13 Jbeta primers that the PCR ran. Data came from immunoSEQ multiplex PCR; TCRdb stores just in-frame clones and leaves some out. Of under 200,000 clones listed, around 77% were seen once; the top ten hold around 2.2%. Input material: PBMCs. The receptor set was obtained from a man aged 45-60 years in good health and CMV-seropositive.

V and J are TRBV27 and TRBJ2-2, with no clear D. From germline, CDR1 is MNHEY and CDR2 SMNVEV (reference sequence). The CDR3 has 14 amino acids. V shed 8 bases and J shed 0 bases, with 10 bases lying between them. This chain's CDR3 is CASRRQANTGELFF. The CDR3 DNA sequence: TGTGCCAGCCGCAGGCAGGCGAACACCGGGGAGCTGTTTTTT.

The table lists this clone with a few counts. Sequence at one end of the junction differs from germline and may be a read error. The chain links TRBV5-1 to TRBJ2-1; the match to TRBD1 covers 7 bases. The CDR3 runs 13 residues. Germline V gene sequence: CDR1 SGHRS, CDR2 YFSETQ. This CDR3 is CASSLGQGTVSVF. The CDR3 bases are TGCGCCAGCAGCTTGGGACAGGGCACTGTCTCGGTCTTC.

A single count supports this clone. As DNA, the CDR3 is TGCGCCAGCAGCTTCCCCACGGGGGGGCTTCAAGACGAGCAGTACTTC. Translated: CASSFPTGGLQDEQYF. The J gene is TRBJ2-7, the V gene TRBV5-1, with 8 nucleotides matching TRBD2. CDR1 and CDR2 (germline): SGHRS, YFSETQ. This CDR3 contains 16 residues. The trim removed 2 bases at V and 5 bases at J, leaving 12 bases unmatched.

This clone has a single count. At the DNA level, this CDR3 is encoded by other sequences in the same sample as well. V usage is TRBV27 and J usage is TRBJ1-1, with a tentative D call TRBD1 (5 bases). CDR3 length: 14 amino acids. Germline loops: CDR1 MNHEY, CDR2 SMNVEV (reference sequence). Between the trimmed V and J ends, which lost 3 bases and 2 bases, there was a span of 10 bases. CDR3 amino acids: CASSLGGLNTEAFF. CDR3 bases: TGTGCCAGCAGTTTGGGGGGTCTAAACACTGAAGCTTTCTTT.

This clone occurred once. The rearrangement uses TRBV28 and TRBJ2-7; 7 bases agree with TRBD1. CDR3 size: 13 residues. The germline gives CDR1 MDHEN, CDR2 SYDVKM. The J segment lost 7 bases and the V segment lost 6 bases, leaving 9 bases of the junction unmatched. For the CDR3, the DNA is TGTGCCAGCAGAACTCCAGGGGGTCGTGAGCAGTACTTC. This translates into CASRTPGGREQYF.

This rearrangement joins TRBV5-6 to TRBJ1-1, with D possibly being TRBD1 (6 bases). Germline V gene data show CDR1 as SGHDT and CDR2 as YYEEEE. The CDR3 covers 15 residues. V lost 4 bases and J lost 3, with 16 bases in between. The CDR3 nucleotides are TGTGCCAGCAGCACGCTACAGGGTAGGCACACTGAAGCTTTCTTT. Translation: CASSTLQGRHTEAFF.

The V call is TRBV6-1, the J call TRBJ2-2, with 9 nucleotides matching TRBD1. V lost 11 bases and J lost 2; bases outside the gene matches: 6. CDR3 size: 14 residues. The germline V gene has CDR1 MNHNS and CDR2 SASEGT. Here the CDR3 DNA reads TGTGCCGGGGGGGACAGGGATAACACCGGGGAGCTGTTTTTT. Translation: CAGGDRDNTGELFF.

J is TRBJ2-1 and V is TRBV9; D call uncertain. The CDR3 contains 13 residues. With 3 bases removed from V and 10 bases from J, the gap between germline ends came to 14 bases. Per germline, CDR1 SGDLS and CDR2 YYNGEE. The CDR3 coding sequence is TGTGCCAGCAGCGAGGCCCCGCGGTCGGAGCAGTTCTTC. It specifies CASSEAPRSEQFF.

The chain carries TRBV1 and TRBJ2-5; the table's D call of TRBD2 was not tested on the DNA. TRBV1 is recorded as a pseudogene. The CDR3 is 16 residues long. The CDR3 DNA is TGCACCAGCAGCCAAGGAGGTCTGATAACTCAAGAGACCCAGTACTTC. This codes for CTSSQGGLITQETQYF.

This rearrangement joins TRBV4-3 to TRBJ2-7; 7 bases are shared with TRBD1. The CDR3 has 13 residues. V trimming: 4 bases; J trimming: 4 bases; junction bases outside the gene matches: 4. Looked up from germline, CDR1 is LGHNA and CDR2 is YSLEER. The CDR3 region is CASSRDRNYEQYF. The CDR3 region has the DNA TGCGCCAGCAGCCGGGACAGAAATTACGAGCAGTACTTC.

CDR3 region: CASSPLGNTIYF. As DNA, the CDR3 is TGTGCCAGCAGCCCCCTTGGAAACACCATATATTTT. The chain recombines TRBV11-2 with TRBJ1-3; no clear D. In germline, CDR1 is SGHAT, CDR2 FQNNGV. The CDR3 totals 12 residues. V was pared by 5 bases and J by 3 bases, with 5 bases between.

The V gene is TRBV18, the J gene TRBJ2-5, with TRBD1 identical over 10 bases. This CDR3 has 16 amino acids. Trimming removed 3 bases from V and 7 bases from J; junction bases left unmatched: 11. Per the germline V gene, CDR1 is KGHSH and CDR2 is LQKENI. The CDR3 reads CASSPVGQGGRGTQYF. In DNA, the CDR3 is TGTGCCAGCTCACCGGTTGGACAGGGGGGCCGCGGGACCCAGTACTTC.

The chain carries TRBV5-1 and TRBJ2-5; TRBD2 matches 9 bases. CDR1 and CDR2 from the germline V gene are SGHRS and YFSETQ. The CDR3 is 17 amino acids. J lost 5 bases, V lost 0 bases, and 11 bases had no gene match. CDR3 loop: CASSLGAGGGAFETQYF. CDR3 DNA sequence: TGCGCCAGCAGCTTGGGCGCCGGCGGGGGGGCCTTCGAGACCCAGTACTTC.

The chain employs TRBV7-9 and TRBJ1-6, with 9 bases fitting TRBD1. V lost 2 bases, J lost 9 bases, and 5 bases stayed unmatched. In germline, CDR1 is SEHNR, CDR2 FQNEAQ (reference sequence). The CDR3 extends over 15 amino acids. The CDR3 region has the DNA TGTGCCAGCAGCTTATTGGGACAGGGTGGTTCACCCCTCCACTTT. It codes for CASSLLGQGGSPLHF.

This chain links TRBV6-1 with TRBJ1-4; 7 nucleotides line up with TRBD1. The germline V gene has CDR1 MNHNS and CDR2 SASEGT. The trim removed 5 bases at V and 8 bases at J, leaving 5 bases unmatched. This CDR3 is built from 13 residues. CDR3: CASSTGVWEKLFF. The CDR3 DNA follows: TGTGCCAGCAGTACAGGGGTCTGGGAAAAACTGTTTTTT.

This clone was counted once. The rearrangement joins TRBV5-1 to TRBJ2-7, with 11 bases identical to TRBD1. Germline CDR1 and CDR2: SGHRS and YFSETQ. With V trimmed by 0 bases and J by 4 bases, 3 bases remained unmatched. The CDR3 contains 15 residues. CDR3 amino acids: CASSLGGTGGYEQYF. The CDR3 region has the DNA TGCGCCAGCAGCTTGGGCGGGACAGGGGGGTACGAGCAGTACTTC.

There are a few counts of this clone. This chain uses TRBV29-1 with TRBJ2-2, with a possible D match to TRBD1 (5 bases). The CDR3 is made up of 13 amino acids. The V gene lost 5 bases and the J gene lost 7 bases, with 14 bases spanning the gap. In germline, CDR1 is SQVTM, CDR2 ANQGSEA. CDR3 region: CSVSRALGGELFF. The DNA of the CDR3 is TGCAGCGTTAGCAGGGCCTTGGGCGGGGAGCTGTTTTTT.

The chain links TRBV5-1 to TRBJ2-5, with TRBD2 matching over 13 bases. The CDR3 runs 16 residues. V lost 4 bases to trimming and J lost 2 bases; unmatched junction nucleotides: 5. Germline values: CDR1 SGHRS, CDR2 YFSETQ. The CDR3 DNA is TGCGCCAGCAGCCCAGGACTAGCGGGGGATCAAGAGACCCAGTACTTC. Amino acid sequence: CASSPGLAGDQETQYF.

This chain links TRBV5-8 with TRBJ2-6, with 8 bases identical to TRBD1. The CDR3 loop spans 16 amino acids. With 4 bases clipped from V and 10 bases from J, the junction kept 13 bases outside the gene matches. Germline CDR1 reads SGHTS; CDR2 reads YDEGEE. Here the CDR3 reads CASSGATLGQENVLTF. The CDR3 DNA follows: TGTGCCAGCAGCGGGGCAACATTGGGACAGGAGAACGTCCTGACTTTC.

This clone appeared once. V usage is TRBV7-9 and J usage is TRBJ1-5; 10 nucleotides agree with TRBD1. The CDR3 has 16 amino acids. Germline loops: CDR1 SEHNR, CDR2 FQNEAQ (reference sequence). V dropped 5 bases and J dropped 2; count of bases not matched to a gene: 6. This CDR3 reads CASSAYGQGGNQPQHF. The CDR3, as DNA: TGTGCCAGCAGCGCCTACGGACAGGGGGGCAATCAGCCCCAGCATTTT. Variable domain in full (rest from reference TRBV7-9 and TRBJ1-5): DTGVSQNPRHKITKRGQNVTFRCDPISEHNRLYWYRQTLGQGPEFLTYFQNEAQLEKSRLLSDRFSAERPKGSFSTLEIQRTEQGDSAMYLCASSAYGQGGNQPQHFGDGTRLSIL.

The chain has TRBV6-6 and TRBJ2-7; 8 bases line up with TRBD1. CDR1 and CDR2 from the germline V gene are MNHNY and SVGAGI (reference sequence). The CDR3 has 12 residues. V gave up 6 bases and J gave up 6 bases; unmatched junction bases: 4. Here the CDR3 DNA reads TGTGCCAGCAGACGACAGGGGCCCGAGCAGTACTTC. This encodes CASRRQGPEQYF.

The chain couples TRBV6-5 to TRBJ1-5, with TRBD1 matching over 8 bases. The CDR3 sequence is 13 residues long. V lost 7 bases and J lost 7; bases outside the gene matches: 6. Germline CDR1 reads MNHEY; CDR2 reads SVGAGI. The DNA of the CDR3 is TGTGCCAGCACCCAGGGGGCACGACAGCCCCAGCATTTT. Its translation: CASTQGARQPQHF.

This clone has just a few counts. The chain carries TRBV5-5 and TRBJ2-2; 14 nucleotides agree with TRBD2. The ends lost 0 bases at V and 5 bases at J; junction bases unmatched: 6. CDR1 is SGHKS, CDR2 YYEKEE, per germline (reference sequence). The CDR3 consists of 18 residues. CDR3 loop: CASSLGLAGGPRTGELFF. As DNA, the CDR3 is TGTGCCAGCAGCTTGGGACTAGCGGGGGGGCCCCGAACCGGGGAGCTGTTTTTT.

The V gene is TRBV15, the J gene TRBJ2-4; 7 bases line up with TRBD1. The germline V gene encodes CDR1 LNHNV and CDR2 YYDKDF (reference sequence). The CDR3 sequence is 13 residues long. The V gene end was trimmed by 3 bases and the J gene end by 5 bases; junction bases not matched to a gene: 1. The CDR3 DNA reads as TGTGCCACCAGCAGGACAGGGCAAAACATTCAGTACTTC. Translated, it gives CATSRTGQNIQYF.

The rearrangement uses TRBV10-3 and TRBJ2-7; 7 bases map to TRBD1. CDR3 length: 15 amino acids. The ends lost 7 bases at V and 2 bases at J; junction bases unmatched: 11. Germline values: CDR1 ENHRY, CDR2 SYGVKD. DNA of the CDR3: TGTGCCATCACTACAGACAGGGCTAGCACCTACGAGCAGTACTTC. It specifies CAITTDRASTYEQYF.

J is TRBJ2-5 and V is TRBV19; 8 bases fit TRBD1. J was trimmed by 3 bases and V by 6 bases; bases with no gene match: 3. The CDR3 spans 13 residues. In germline, CDR1 is LNHDA, CDR2 SQIVND (reference sequence). CDR3 in amino acids: CASSKDREETQYF. The DNA for the CDR3 is TGTGCCAGTAGCAAGGACAGGGAAGAGACCCAGTACTTC.

The gene calls are TRBV21-1 and TRBJ2-7; no DNA check was done on the table's D call, TRBD1. TRBV21-1 is tagged as a pseudogene. The CDR3 totals 15 residues. The CDR3 coding sequence is TGTGCCAGCAGCAAAGGGGGGGACAGGGTCTACGAGCAGTACTTC. It encodes CASSKGGDRVYEQYF.

The chain is built from TRBV5-1 and TRBJ2-2; the D gene is possibly TRBD2 (7 bases). Trimming stripped 0 bases from V and 7 bases from J, with 16 bases between. The CDR3 has 16 amino acids. CDR1 is SGHRS and CDR2 is YFSETQ in the germline V gene. For the CDR3, the DNA is TGCGCCAGCAGCTTGGGGGCGGGGGCCATCAGCGGGGAGCTGTTTTTT. Amino acids: CASSLGAGAISGELFF. Looking up the rest from reference TRBV5-1 and TRBJ2-2 gives the full variable domain: KAGVTQTPRYLIKTRGQQVTLSCSPISGHRSVSWYQQTPGQGLQFLFEYFSETQRNKGNFPGRFSGRQFSNSRSEMNVSTLELGDSALYLCASSLGAGAISGELFFGEGSRLTVL.

The gene calls are TRBV5-4 and TRBJ2-5; 7 nucleotides align to TRBD2. V gave up 4 bases and J gave up 0 bases; unmatched junction bases: 9. Germline CDR1 reads SGHNT; CDR2 reads YYREEE (reference sequence). The CDR3 contains 16 residues. The CDR3: CASSGGGLLYQETQYF. CDR3 coding DNA: TGTGCCAGCAGCGGGGGGGGATTGCTGTACCAAGAGACCCAGTACTTC.